Each of the 27 T cell receptor beta chains below was sequenced from the same sample in a study of T-cell reconstitution after alpha-beta-depleted transplantation in children. Preparation of the TCRbeta library used unique molecular identifiers. TCRdb fed the PCR reads into MiXCR, producing one record per CDR3 protein. The top ten clones hold approximately 2.3% of a sample with around 480,000 distinct CDR3 sequences, 30% to 35% of them seen once. Sample: PBMCs from the stem cell graft donor, taken from the stem cell graft. The receptor source for this set is a human donor who donated a stem cell graft to a child with aplastic anemia.

This clonotype was counted between two and nine times. The CDR3 DNA reads TGTGCCAGCAGCCCCCCGGGACAATATGGCTACACCTTC. This translates into CASSPPGQYGYTF. The rearrangement uses TRBV7-2 and TRBJ1-2; a possible D gene is TRBD1 (6 bases). The CDR3 is 13 residues long. CDR1 is SGHTA, CDR2 FQGNSA, per germline. Trimming left V 5 bases short and J 5 bases short, with 12 bases between.

V gene TRBV5-1 combines with J gene TRBJ1-4; TRBD1 might be the D (5 bases). CDR3 size: 15 residues. The V gene lost 3 bases and the J gene lost 4 bases, with 13 bases spanning the gap. The V gene's germline CDR1 is SGHRS and CDR2 YFSETQ. CDR3 loop: CASSWGDGLNEKLFF. DNA of the CDR3: TGCGCCAGCAGCTGGGGGGACGGCCTTAATGAAAAACTGTTTTTT.

This clonotype was seen more than once but under ten times. J is TRBJ2-3 and V is TRBV3-1, with no clear D. The CDR3 spans 13 residues. Germline loops: CDR1 LGHDT, CDR2 YNNKEL (reference sequence). The V end lost 0 bases, the J end lost 4 bases, and 5 bases lay between the germline ends. CDR3 sequence: CASSQDSPDTQYF. CDR3 nucleotides: TGTGCCAGCAGCCAAGACAGCCCAGATACGCAGTATTTT.

V and J are TRBV18 and TRBJ2-5; possible D gene TRBD1, 6 bases. The CDR3 covers 14 residues. The germline V gene encodes CDR1 KGHSH and CDR2 LQKENI. Trimming removed 5 bases at V and 2 bases at J, with 12 bases between. The CDR3 DNA follows: TGTGCCAGCTCATGGACAGAAGCACAAGAGACCCAGTACTTC. Its translation is CASSWTEAQETQYF.

This chain connects TRBV29-1 to TRBJ1-1; 9 positions agree with TRBD1. The CDR3 loop spans 13 amino acids. After removal of 7 bases from V and 4 bases from J, the junction contained 7 bases not matched to a gene. The V gene's germline CDR1 is SQVTM and CDR2 ANQGSEA. The chain's CDR3 is CSATGGAGTEAFF. The CDR3, as DNA: TGCAGCGCTACAGGGGGCGCAGGCACTGAAGCTTTCTTT.

This clonotype was counted a few times. V usage is TRBV20-1 and J usage is TRBJ2-1; no definite D call. The CDR3 has 13 residues. Germline assignment: CDR1 DFQATT and CDR2 SNEGSKA (reference sequence). Trimming cost V 5 bases and J 5 bases, with 13 bases left between them. Here the CDR3 DNA reads TGCAGTGCTGTCACGAAGCCCAACAATGAGCAGTTCTTC. Its translation: CSAVTKPNNEQFF.

Notes on this clonotype: At one end the junction does not follow the germline gene, possibly because of a read error. The chain combines TRBV20-1 with TRBJ1-2, with 8 bases fitting TRBD1. Germline assignment: CDR1 DFQATT and CDR2 SNEGSKA (reference sequence). The CDR3 runs to 16 residues. The CDR3 protein is CSAEAVLDRGNYAYTF. In DNA, the CDR3 is TGCAGTGCTGAAGCGGTATTAGACAGGGGAAACTATGCCTACACCTTC.

This clonotype showed up just once. J is TRBJ1-5 and V is TRBV27, with TRBD1 as a possible D gene (5 bases). Per the germline V gene, CDR1 is MNHEY and CDR2 is SMNVEV (reference sequence). V dropped 5 bases and J dropped 7 bases, with 21 bases sitting between them. This CDR3 is built from 16 residues. CDR3 loop: CASSPRITQGVQPQHF. Here the CDR3 DNA reads TGTGCCAGCAGTCCCCGTATTACTCAAGGGGTACAGCCCCAGCATTTT.

This clonotype was detected once. This chain uses TRBV28 with TRBJ2-7, with 10 bases matching TRBD1. Germline CDR1 MDHEN, CDR2 SYDVKM. The trim removed 8 bases at V and 4 bases at J, leaving 11 bases unmatched. The CDR3 length is 15 residues. As DNA, the CDR3 is TGTGCCAGCTACGAAGAGGGACAGGGGCGGTACGAGCAGTACTTC. Protein: CASYEEGQGRYEQYF.

The genes are TRBV5-1 and TRBJ1-1; D remains ambiguous. This CDR3 spans 18 amino acids. CDR1 and CDR2 from the germline V gene are SGHRS and YFSETQ. Trimming stripped 1 base from V and 3 bases from J, with 22 bases between. In DNA form, the CDR3 reads TGCGCCAGCAGCTTGTATCCCGGAGCCCCCTCTGTGGACACTGAAGCTTTCTTT. It codes for CASSLYPGAPSVDTEAFF.

There are a few counts of this clonotype. V usage is TRBV5-6 and J usage is TRBJ2-1; 12 bases are shared with TRBD2. The CDR3 is 13 residues long. V trimming: 2 bases; J trimming: 10 bases; junction bases outside the gene matches: 1. The germline CDR1 and CDR2 sequences are SGHDT and YYEEEE. In nucleotides, the CDR3 is TGTGCCAGCAGCTTAACTAGCGGGAGGGAGCAGTTCTTC. It yields the protein CASSLTSGREQFF.

Only a few counts were recorded for this clonotype. The chain is built from TRBV30 and TRBJ1-5; TRBD1 is a possible D gene (5 bases). The V end was cut by 0 bases, the J end by 0 bases, with 12 bases between. The CDR3 spans 16 residues. Germline lookup yields CDR1 GTSNPN and CDR2 SVGIG (reference sequence). CDR3 loop: CAWSVPGLYSNQPQHF. The CDR3 DNA sequence: TGTGCCTGGAGTGTACCGGGACTTTATAGCAATCAGCCCCAGCATTTT.

This clonotype was counted only a few times. The chain joins TRBV20-1 to TRBJ1-1; TRBD1 aligns across 9 bases. Germline V gives CDR1 DFQATT, CDR2 SNEGSKA (reference sequence). V lost 3 bases to trimming and J lost 7 bases; unmatched junction nucleotides: 12. The CDR3 extends over 15 amino acids. CDR3 loop: CSASLRDRAVGEAFF. The CDR3, as DNA: TGCAGTGCTAGTCTGCGGGACAGGGCGGTTGGTGAAGCTTTCTTT.

This clonotype was seen a handful of times. The rearrangement joins TRBV15 to TRBJ1-1, with D possibly matching TRBD1 (6 bases). The CDR3 is made up of 15 amino acids. V gave up 3 bases and J gave up 2 bases, with 13 bases separating them. CDR1 and CDR2 from the germline V gene are LNHNV and YYDKDF (reference sequence). This CDR3 reads CATSRDGQPNTEAFF. The CDR3 DNA sequence: TGTGCCACCAGCAGGGATGGACAGCCAAACACTGAAGCTTTCTTT.

CDR3 residues: CSAPGVLAKNIQYF. The CDR3 region has the DNA TGCAGTGCCCCAGGGGTGCTAGCCAAAAACATTCAGTACTTC. The chain couples TRBV20-1 to TRBJ2-4; perhaps TRBD1 as D (6 bases). The CDR3 sequence is 14 residues long. V gave up 6 bases and J gave up 0 bases, with 12 bases separating them. Germline CDR1 and CDR2: DFQATT and SNEGSKA (reference sequence).

The J gene is TRBJ2-2, the V gene TRBV7-2, with TRBD1 identical over 9 bases. V shed 1 base, J shed 7 bases, and the junction held 4 bases outside the gene matches. The CDR3 loop spans 15 amino acids. CDR1 is SGHTA and CDR2 is FQGNSA in the germline V gene. The CDR3 DNA follows: TGTGCCAGCAGCTTAGACAGGGGGCGTGTCGGGGAGCTGTTTTTT. Protein: CASSLDRGRVGELFF.

The V gene is TRBV10-1, the J gene TRBJ2-3; TRBD2 matches at 8 bases. This CDR3 has 17 residues. Germline CDR1 WNHNN, CDR2 SYGVQD (reference sequence). V gave up 0 bases and J gave up 4 bases; unmatched junction bases: 9. In DNA form, the CDR3 reads TGCGCCAGCAGTGAGTCGACTATAGCGGGAAGGTCAGATACGCAGTATTTT. Translated, it gives CASSESTIAGRSDTQYF.

The J gene is TRBJ1-5, the V gene TRBV4-3; a possible D gene is TRBD1 (5 bases). V lost 0 bases to trimming and J lost 5 bases, with 11 bases between them. Germline V gene data show CDR1 as LGHNA and CDR2 as YSLEER. This CDR3 is built from 15 residues. DNA of the CDR3: TGCGCCAGCAGCCAAGATCTATCGGGGGATCAGCCCCAGCATTTT. It codes for CASSQDLSGDQPQHF.

The chain has TRBV20-1 and TRBJ1-5; D is undetermined. V was trimmed by 3 bases and J by 0 bases, leaving 12 bases between them. The CDR3 runs 15 residues. The germline V gene encodes CDR1 DFQATT and CDR2 SNEGSKA (reference sequence). The CDR3 DNA reads TGCAGTGCTAGTCCAGGATTCCGTAGCAATCAGCCCCAGCATTTT. Protein: CSASPGFRSNQPQHF.

This chain joins TRBV6-2 or TRBV6-3 and TRBJ2-1; the D is unclear. The ends were cut back, 0 bases at V and 5 bases at J, with 8 bases in the middle. CDR1 is MNHEY, CDR2 SVGEGT, per germline. The CDR3 is 14 amino acids. DNA of the CDR3: TGTGCCAGCAGTTACTCCTCACAGAACAATGAGCAGTTCTTC. It yields the protein CASSYSSQNNEQFF.

This clonotype was recorded at least ten times. CDR3 sequence (DNA): TGCAGTGCTCTTAGACAGAGGGGTGAAAAACTGTTTTTT. Its protein is CSALRQRGEKLFF. The chain joins TRBV20-1 to TRBJ1-4, with a possible D match to TRBD1 (5 bases). Germline V gene data show CDR1 as DFQATT and CDR2 as SNEGSKA (reference sequence). V dropped 5 bases and J dropped 7 bases, with 14 bases sitting between them. The CDR3 loop spans 13 amino acids.

A note on this clonotype: One junction end does not reproduce the germline sequence, and a read error may be involved. The gene calls are TRBV5-1 and TRBJ2-1; 7 bases line up with TRBD1. Looked up from germline, CDR1 is SGHRS and CDR2 is YFSETQ. CDR3 size: 14 residues. As DNA, the CDR3 is TGCGCCCGCAGCCGTACAGGGGACGGCAATGAGCAGTTCTTC. Translating gives CARSRTGDGNEQFF.

V is TRBV5-4 and J is TRBJ2-6; 7 bases agree with TRBD1. The CDR3 runs 16 residues. The junction had 4 bases not matched to a gene; V was cut back by 4 bases and J by 0 bases. Germline CDR1 SGHNT, CDR2 YYREEE (reference sequence). CDR3: CASSPDRTSGANVLTF. In DNA, the CDR3 is TGTGCCAGCAGCCCGGACAGGACCTCTGGGGCCAACGTCCTGACTTTC.

This clonotype has a handful of counts. The rearrangement uses TRBV28 and TRBJ2-1, with 13 bases lining up with TRBD2. V was pared by 5 bases and J by 2 bases, with 9 bases of the junction left unmatched. The germline CDR1 and CDR2 sequences are MDHEN and SYDVKM. The CDR3 is made up of 18 amino acids. This chain's CDR3 is CASSAYGLAGETYNEQFF. DNA of the CDR3: TGTGCCAGCAGTGCCTATGGACTAGCGGGAGAAACCTACAATGAGCAGTTCTTC.

This clonotype was detected once. This rearrangement joins TRBV3-2 to TRBJ2-3; the D call of TRBD1 is as the table states it, not checked on the DNA. TRBV3-2 is annotated as a pseudogene. The CDR3 is 19 residues long. The CDR3 DNA sequence: TGTGCCAGCAGTTTGATGGTCCGCTCCGGGCGGCCAAAGGGAGATACGCAGTATTTT. As protein: CASSLMVRSGRPKGDTQYF.

The rearrangement links TRBV10-3 to TRBJ2-1; 14 positions match TRBD2. Germline trimming cut 6 bases from V and 3 bases from J; bases unmatched to any gene: 4. CDR1 is ENHRY, CDR2 SYGVKD, per germline. The CDR3 runs 16 residues. The CDR3 nucleotides read TGTGCCATCAGCGGGACTAGCGGGAGCTACTACAATGAGCAGTTCTTC. Its protein product is CAISGTSGSYYNEQFF.

V and J are TRBV14 and TRBJ2-1, with 7 nucleotides matching TRBD2. The J segment lost 15 bases and the V segment lost 0 bases, leaving 11 bases of the junction unmatched. The germline gives CDR1 SGHDN, CDR2 FVKESK. The CDR3 totals 14 residues. DNA of the CDR3: TGTGCCAGCAGCCAAGATGAGCGGGGAGGAATTACGTTCTTC. This translates into CASSQDERGGITFF.